This T cell receptor beta chain stems from a study of beta chain features in type 1 diabetes. For the study at large: Comparable age, gender and cell yields were observed in patients relative to healthy donors. Study-wide results and caveats: Individuals with type 1 diabetes displayed fewer insertions and more deletions at VDJ junctions. Comparison showed that naive, central memory and Treg TCRB repertoires appeared more similar among patients than among healthy donors. All four CD4+ subsets from Type 1 diabetes patients carried moderately but significantly shorter TCRB CDR3s.

Germline V gene sequence: CDR1 KGHSH, CDR2 LQKENI. This CDR3 spans 16 amino acids. The V gene end was trimmed by 3 bases and the J gene end by 3 bases; junction bases not matched to a gene: 7. Expressed TCRB transcripts were sequenced after all isolated RNA was converted to cDNA. This table comes from immunoSEQ multiplex PCR, and its TCRdb copy is limited to in-frame clones, with some not included. This table has 640,000 or so clones, more than 13% appearing once. This clone was seen only a few times. Antigen unknown. Populations obtained by sorting all exceeded 98% purity. V is TRBV18 and J is TRBJ2-2; 7 nucleotides match TRBD2. The source is a man aged 18 to 29 with type 1 diabetes. Sequenced material: naive CD4+ T cells from blood. The CDR3 bases are TGTGCCAGCTCACCGGCTGGCGGGAGAGACACCGGGGAGCTGTTTTTT. Amino acid sequence: CASSPAGGRDTGELFF.